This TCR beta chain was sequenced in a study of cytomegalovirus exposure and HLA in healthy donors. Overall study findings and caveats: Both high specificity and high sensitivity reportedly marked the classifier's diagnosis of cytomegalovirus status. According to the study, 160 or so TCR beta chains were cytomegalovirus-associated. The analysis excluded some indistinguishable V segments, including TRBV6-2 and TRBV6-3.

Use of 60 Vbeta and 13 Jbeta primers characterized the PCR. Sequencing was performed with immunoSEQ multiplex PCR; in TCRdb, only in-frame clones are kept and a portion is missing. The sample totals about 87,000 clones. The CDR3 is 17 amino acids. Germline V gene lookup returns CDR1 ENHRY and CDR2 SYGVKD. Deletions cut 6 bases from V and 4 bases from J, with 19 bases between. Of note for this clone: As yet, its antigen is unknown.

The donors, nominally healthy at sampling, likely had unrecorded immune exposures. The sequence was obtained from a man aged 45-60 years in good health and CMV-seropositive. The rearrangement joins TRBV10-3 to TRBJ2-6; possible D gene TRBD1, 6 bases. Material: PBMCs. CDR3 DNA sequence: TGTGCCATCAGCGTCCATCTACAGGGTTCCGGGGCCAACGTCCTGACTTTC. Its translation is CAISVHLQGSGANVLTF.